The 12 T cell receptor beta chains below were found in one sample sequenced in a study of metastatic and nonmetastatic thyroid tumors. All patients were untreated before thyroid surgery. TCRdb reanalyzed the PCR reads with MiXCR. The top ten hold 3% of the sample, which has roughly 34,000 clones, 20% to 25% seen once. The material sequenced was tumor tissue. All receptors come from a male donor with papillary thyroid cancer or a benign thyroid nodule (not recorded which). Some clones in this sample may be carry-over from other donors' samples.

This clone was found many times. The chain couples TRBV5-1 to TRBJ1-1; 8 bases match TRBD1. Per the germline V gene, CDR1 is SGHRS and CDR2 is YFSETQ. The V and J ends lost 0 bases and 1 base, in that order; junction bases with no gene match: 2. The CDR3 has 15 amino acids. The CDR3 region is CASSLAGTGNTEAFF. CDR3 coding DNA: TGCGCCAGCAGCTTGGCCGGGACAGGGAACACTGAAGCTTTCTTT.

This clone was recorded at least ten times. This clone may be a read error of a much larger clone one base away. The rearrangement joins TRBV7-9 to TRBJ2-7; TRBD1 aligns across 8 bases. V was pared by 8 bases and J by 5 bases, with 8 bases of the junction left unmatched. CDR1 and CDR2 from the germline V gene are SEHNR and FQNEAQ (reference sequence). The CDR3 totals 13 residues. CDR3 protein: CASSTGEAHEQYF. The CDR3 DNA sequence: TGTGCCAGCTCGACAGGGGAAGCTCACGAGCAGTACTTC.

The J gene is TRBJ1-1, the V gene TRBV20-1; a possible D gene is TRBD1 (6 bases). Germline CDR1 reads DFQATT; CDR2 reads SNEGSKA (reference sequence). Trimming removed 4 bases at V and 6 bases at J, with 6 bases between. The CDR3 is 10 amino acids. CDR3 DNA: TGCAGTGCTAAGGGGGCTGAAGCTTTCTTT. Encoded protein: CSAKGAEAFF.

The gene calls are TRBV20-1 and TRBJ2-7; D is unresolved. The CDR3 is 16 amino acids. V lost 2 bases to trimming and J lost 0 bases, with 17 bases between them. Germline values: CDR1 DFQATT, CDR2 SNEGSKA (reference sequence). In DNA, the CDR3 is TGCAGTGCTAGAAGTATATTGACGTATGACTCCTACGAGCAGTACTTC. Translating gives CSARSILTYDSYEQYF.

The rearrangement links TRBV30 to TRBJ2-7, with 10 positions matching TRBD1. The germline V gene encodes CDR1 GTSNPN and CDR2 SVGIG (reference sequence). This CDR3 comprises 14 residues. V trimming: 1 base; J trimming: 5 bases; junction bases outside the gene matches: 5. CDR3 coding DNA: TGTGCCTGGAGTGAATGGACAGGGGGGGACGAGCAGTACTTC. Protein sequence: CAWSEWTGGDEQYF.

As to this clone: Possible read error: a much larger clone is one base away. The sample contains more than one DNA sequence encoding this CDR3. The rearrangement joins TRBV2 to TRBJ2-4, with a tentative D call TRBD1 (6 bases). Germline values: CDR1 SNHLY, CDR2 FYNNEI. The ends were cut back, 7 bases at V and 1 base at J, with 14 bases in the middle. The CDR3 loop spans 15 amino acids. CDR3 protein: CASIQGRGAKNIQYF. As DNA, the CDR3 is TGTGCCAGCATACAGGGTAGAGGGGCCAAAAACATTCAGTACTTC.

V gene TRBV9 combines with J gene TRBJ2-3; D gene uncertain. Germline lookup yields CDR1 SGDLS and CDR2 YYNGEE. The CDR3 spans 14 residues. V was trimmed by 4 bases and J by 2 bases, leaving 11 bases between them. CDR3 protein: CASSPRPVTDTQYF. The CDR3, as DNA: TGTGCCAGCAGCCCGCGGCCCGTCACAGATACGCAGTATTTT.

This clone was counted only a few times. Relative to the germline gene, one junction end is altered; a read error may explain this. This chain connects TRBV28 to TRBJ1-2; no reliable D call. The CDR3 has 13 residues. In germline, CDR1 is MDHEN, CDR2 SYDVKM. The CDR3, as DNA: TGTGCCAGCAGTCACGAAAGGTCTTTCGGCTACAACTTC. It codes for CASSHERSFGYNF.

The CDR3 loop is CASSLDRGYMNTEAFF. CDR3 coding DNA: TGCGCCAGCAGCTTGGACCGGGGGTATATGAACACTGAAGCTTTCTTT. V usage is TRBV5-1 and J usage is TRBJ1-1; D is possibly TRBD1 (5 bases). The CDR3 runs 16 residues. CDR1 and CDR2 from the germline V gene are SGHRS and YFSETQ. V was shortened by 0 bases and J by 0 bases, with 12 bases between the two germline ends.

This rearrangement joins TRBV20-1 to TRBJ2-2, with TRBD2 identical over 13 bases. Trimming at V came to 1 base and at J to 0 bases, leaving 8 bases not matched to a gene. Germline assignment: CDR1 DFQATT and CDR2 SNEGSKA (reference sequence). The CDR3 spans 19 residues. The CDR3 is CSARAPVGTSGTNTGELFF. CDR3 coding DNA: TGCAGTGCTAGAGCCCCGGTAGGGACTAGCGGGACGAACACCGGGGAGCTGTTTTTT.

This clone was seen more than once but under ten times. The J gene is TRBJ2-7, the V gene TRBV10-3, with 13 bases that match TRBD2. Germline CDR1 reads ENHRY; CDR2 reads SYGVKD. J was trimmed by 5 bases and V by 0 bases; bases with no gene match: 4. This CDR3 is 16 amino acids long. DNA of the CDR3: TGTGCCATCAGTGAGTCAGGGACTAGCGGGAACGACGAGCAGTACTTC. Translation gives CAISESGTSGNDEQYF.

The chain joins TRBV6-4 to TRBJ2-3; a possible D gene is TRBD1 (5 bases). Germline loops: CDR1 MRHNA, CDR2 SNTAGT. V dropped 2 bases and J dropped 1 base, with 10 bases sitting between them. The CDR3 is 15 residues long. CDR3 coding DNA: TGTGCCAGCAGTGACAGGACAAGGGGCACAGATACGCAGTATTTT. Its translation is CASSDRTRGTDTQYF.